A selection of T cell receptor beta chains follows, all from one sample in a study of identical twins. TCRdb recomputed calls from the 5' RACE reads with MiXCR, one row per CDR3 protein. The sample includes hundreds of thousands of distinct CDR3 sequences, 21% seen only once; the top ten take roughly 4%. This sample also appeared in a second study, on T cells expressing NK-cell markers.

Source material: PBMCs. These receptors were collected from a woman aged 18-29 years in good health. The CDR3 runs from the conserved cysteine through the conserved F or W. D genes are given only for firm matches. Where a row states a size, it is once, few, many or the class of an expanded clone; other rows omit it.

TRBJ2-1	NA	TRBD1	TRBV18	CASSQGQLSSYNEQFF	TGTGCCAGCTCCCAGGGACAGCTGAGCTCCTACAATGAGCAGTTCTTC
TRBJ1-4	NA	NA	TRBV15	CATSRDRALNEKLFF	TGTGCCACCAGCAGAGACCGGGCCCTTAATGAAAAACTGTTTTTT
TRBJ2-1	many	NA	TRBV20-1	CSARDQGGGHYNEQFF	TGCAGTGCTAGAGATCAGGGCGGGGGCCACTACAATGAGCAGTTCTTC
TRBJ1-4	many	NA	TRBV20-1	CSATYSEKLFF	TGCAGCGCTACTTACTCGGAAAAACTGTTTTTT
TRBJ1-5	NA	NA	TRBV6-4	CASSISGEGNQPQHF	TGTGCCAGCAGTATCTCAGGGGAAGGTAATCAGCCCCAGCATTTT
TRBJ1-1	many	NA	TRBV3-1	CASSRYRGNTEAFF	TGTGCCAGCAGCCGATACCGGGGGAACACTGAAGCTTTCTTT
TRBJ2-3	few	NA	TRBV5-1	CASSSRTYTDTQYF	TGCGCCAGCAGCTCCCGGACTTACACAGATACGCAGTATTTT
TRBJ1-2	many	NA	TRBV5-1	CASSLTGLGGYTF	TGCGCCAGCAGCTTGACAGGGCTGGGTGGCTACACCTTC
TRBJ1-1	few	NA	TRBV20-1	CSATGSQDTEAFF	TGCAGTGCGACAGGCTCTCAGGACACTGAAGCTTTCTTT
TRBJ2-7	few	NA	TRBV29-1	CSVDVSSYEQYF	TGCAGCGTGGACGTTAGCTCCTACGAGCAGTACTTC
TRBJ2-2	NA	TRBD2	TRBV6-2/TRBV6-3	CASSLSGRKETGELFF	TGTGCCAGCAGTCTTAGCGGGAGGAAGGAAACCGGGGAGCTGTTTTTT
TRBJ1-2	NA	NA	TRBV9	CASSAGLGGYTF	TGTGCCAGCAGCGCGGGACTGGGAGGCTACACCTTC
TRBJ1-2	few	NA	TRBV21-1	CASSHHIQGDGYTF	TGTGCCAGCAGCCACCATATCCAGGGAGACGGCTACACCTTC
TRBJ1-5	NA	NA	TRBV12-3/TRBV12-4	CASSLGGVSDQPQHF	TGTGCCAGCAGTTTAGGAGGGGTATCAGATCAGCCCCAGCATTTT
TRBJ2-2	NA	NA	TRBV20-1	CSARDRVSNTGELFF	TGCAGTGCTAGAGACAGGGTTTCGAACACCGGGGAGCTGTTTTTT
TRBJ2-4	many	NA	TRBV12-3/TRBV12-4	CASSRQEGGIQYF	TGTGCCAGCAGCCGACAGGAGGGGGGCATTCAGTACTTC
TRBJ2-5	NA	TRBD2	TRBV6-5	CASSYRASGRETQYF	TGTGCCAGCAGTTATCGGGCTAGCGGGAGAGAGACCCAGTACTTC
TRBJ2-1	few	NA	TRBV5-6	CASRIGWGSYNEQFF	TGTGCCAGCAGAATTGGATGGGGTTCCTACAATGAGCAGTTCTTC
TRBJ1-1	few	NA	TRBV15	CATAGSWNTEAFF	TGTGCCACCGCCGGGTCCTGGAACACTGAAGCTTTCTTT
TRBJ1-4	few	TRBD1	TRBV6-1	CASRKREGAAEKLFF	TGTGCCAGCAGAAAGAGGGAGGGGGCGGCTGAAAAACTGTTTTTT
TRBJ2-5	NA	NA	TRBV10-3	CAISGRLGIGETQYF	TGTGCCATCAGTGGTCGACTGGGGATTGGTGAGACCCAGTACTTC
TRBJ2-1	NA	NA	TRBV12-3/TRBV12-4	CASSFGVLPGDEQFF	TGTGCCAGCAGTTTTGGGGTATTGCCGGGGGATGAGCAGTTCTTC
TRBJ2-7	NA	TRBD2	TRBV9	CASSATSGGHEQYF	TGTGCCAGCAGCGCGACTAGCGGGGGACACGAGCAGTACTTC
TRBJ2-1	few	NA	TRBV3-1	CASSLLGQDNEQFF	TGTGCCAGCAGCCTACTCGGGCAAGACAATGAGCAGTTCTTC
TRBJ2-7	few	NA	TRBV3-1	CASSQVTHRDEQYF	TGTGCCAGCAGCCAAGTGACTCACCGGGACGAGCAGTACTTC
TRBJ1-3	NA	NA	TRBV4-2	CASSLPGTGNTIYF	TGTGCCAGCAGCCTTCCAGGAACTGGAAACACCATATATTTT
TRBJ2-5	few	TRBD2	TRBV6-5	CASSLASGTSDETQYF	TGTGCCAGCAGTTTAGCCTCCGGGACTAGCGACGAGACCCAGTACTTC
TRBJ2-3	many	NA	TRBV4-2	CASSQALIVTSTDTQYF	TGTGCCAGCAGCCAAGCTTTGATCGTGACAAGCACAGATACGCAGTATTTT
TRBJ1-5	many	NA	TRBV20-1	CSARDGEGLNQPQHF	TGCAGTGCTAGAGATGGAGAAGGGCTCAATCAGCCCCAGCATTTT
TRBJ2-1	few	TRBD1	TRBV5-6	CASSLVGTGRKEQFF	TGTGCCAGCAGCTTGGTAGGGACAGGGCGAAAAGAGCAGTTCTTC
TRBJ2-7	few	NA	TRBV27	CASSFVSRQYF	TGTGCCAGCAGTTTTGTTAGTAGGCAGTACTTC
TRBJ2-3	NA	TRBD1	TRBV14	CASSQDTTGRSQYF	TGTGCCAGCAGCCAAGATACGACAGGGAGATCGCAGTATTTT
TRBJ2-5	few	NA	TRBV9	CASSLQGHQETQYF	TGTGCCAGCAGCCTACAGGGTCACCAAGAGACCCAGTACTTC
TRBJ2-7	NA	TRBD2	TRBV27	CASSPRLAGGREQYF	TGTGCCAGCAGTCCGCGACTAGCGGGAGGGCGGGAGCAGTACTTC
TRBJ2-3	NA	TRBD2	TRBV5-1	CASSLFTSGEDTQYF	TGCGCCAGCAGCTTATTCACTAGCGGGGAAGATACGCAGTATTTT
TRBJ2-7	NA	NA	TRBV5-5	CASSPPVAERAYEQYF	TGTGCCAGCAGTCCCCCCGTAGCGGAGCGGGCTTACGAGCAGTACTTC
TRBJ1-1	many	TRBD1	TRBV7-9	CASSPDRTGGTEAFF	TGTGCCAGCAGCCCCGATCGGACAGGGGGGACTGAAGCTTTCTTT
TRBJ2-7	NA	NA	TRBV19	CASSIGEGGSYEQYF	TGTGCCAGTAGTATAGGGGAGGGGGGCTCCTACGAGCAGTACTTC
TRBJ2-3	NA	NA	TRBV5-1	CASSLDPPDTQYF	TGCGCCAGCAGCTTGGACCCTCCAGATACGCAGTATTTT
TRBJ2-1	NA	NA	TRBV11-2	CASSLGSGRNEQFF	TGTGCCAGCAGCTTAGGTTCGGGACGAAATGAGCAGTTCTTC
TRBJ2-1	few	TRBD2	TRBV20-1	CSARDGLAGGTFF	TGCAGTGCTAGAGATGGACTAGCGGGAGGTACGTTCTTC
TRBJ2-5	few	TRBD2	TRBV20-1	CSASKLQAGFERETQYF	TGCAGTGCTAGCAAGCTCCAAGCGGGATTTGAGCGGGAGACCCAGTACTTC
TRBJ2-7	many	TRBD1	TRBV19	CASSRDRDYEQYF	TGTGCCAGTAGCCGCGACAGGGATTACGAGCAGTACTTC
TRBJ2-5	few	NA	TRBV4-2	CASSQDTYQETQYF	TGTGCCAGCAGCCAAGATACGTACCAAGAGACCCAGTACTTC
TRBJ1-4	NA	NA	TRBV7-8	CASSLVPGAEKLFF	TGTGCCAGCAGCCTGGTACCGGGAGCTGAAAAACTGTTTTTT
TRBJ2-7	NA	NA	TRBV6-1	CASSRAGVSSYEQYF	TGTGCCAGCAGTCGCGCCGGGGTGAGCTCCTACGAGCAGTACTTC
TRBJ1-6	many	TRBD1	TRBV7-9	CASSLDGQDNSPLHF	TGTGCCAGCAGCTTAGACGGACAGGATAATTCACCCCTCCACTTT
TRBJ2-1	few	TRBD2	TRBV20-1	CSAIGTITNEQFF	TGCAGTGCTATCGGGACTATCACAAATGAGCAGTTCTTC
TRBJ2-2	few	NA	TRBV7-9	CASTVGELFF	TGTGCCAGCACCGTCGGGGAGCTGTTTTTT
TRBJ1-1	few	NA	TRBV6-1	CASTKGGVPNTEAFF	TGTGCCAGCACAAAAGGGGGGGTCCCTAACACTGAAGCTTTCTTT
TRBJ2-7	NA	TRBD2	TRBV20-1	CSAGPSGSAPYEQYF	TGCAGTGCAGGCCCTAGCGGGAGTGCGCCCTACGAGCAGTACTTC
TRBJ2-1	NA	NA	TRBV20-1	CSARLGEQFF	TGCAGTGCTCGGCTTGGTGAGCAGTTCTTC
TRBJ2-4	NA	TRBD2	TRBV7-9	CASSLSGGPRKNIQYF	TGTGCCAGCAGCTTATCGGGGGGGCCCCGCAAAAACATTCAGTACTTC